The TCR beta chain under discussion was sequenced for a study of cytomegalovirus exposure and HLA in healthy donors. Whole-study findings and limits: A later analysis linked 15,000 to 20,000 TCR beta sequences to HLA alleles at 0.05 false discovery rate.

The PCR was carried out with 60 Vbeta primers and 13 Jbeta primers. The protocol was immunoSEQ multiplex PCR, while the TCRdb copy is restricted to in-frame clones and leaves out a portion. The sample holds 150,000 to 200,000 clones. Concerning this clone: Its antigen remains unidentified.

From germline, CDR1 is SNHLY and CDR2 FYNNEI. The CDR3 is 15 amino acids. V lost 5 bases and J lost 5; bases outside the gene matches: 6. Specimen: PBMCs. The receptor was derived from a man in his thirties or forties in good health and CMV-seronegative. The chain couples TRBV2 to TRBJ2-2, with 9 bases lining up with TRBD1. CDR3 sequence reads: CASSPRTGATGELFF. The CDR3 DNA reads TGTGCCAGCAGTCCGAGGACAGGGGCAACCGGGGAGCTGTTTTTT.